The T cell receptor beta chain described here comes from a study of vaccination and CD4 T cells after COVID-19. Study in general: Overlapping SARS-CoV-2, HCoV-NL63, HCoV-OC43 and HCoV-229E spike peptides were used to stimulate cells. The authors gave control cultures a CEFX pool, an HIV-1 Nef pool, or no peptide. Study-level findings and limits: The great majority, 304 of 307 vaccine-specific clones, proved spike mono-reactive in convalescent patients.

The assay that was used to sequence DNA from cultured CD4+ T cells was the Oncomine TCR Beta short-read assay. Extraction of genomic DNA was performed on cultured CD4+ T cells. TCRdb passed the PCR reads through MiXCR, listing each CDR3 protein once. The sample includes about 10,000 distinct CDR3 sequences, around 30% of them seen just once. The CDR3 covers 19 residues. Germline V gene data show CDR1 as SGHTA and CDR2 as FQGNSA. The ends lost 1 base at V and 2 bases at J; junction bases unmatched: 12. Noted treatment: roughly nine-day PBMC culture with coronavirus spike peptide pools or control peptides (ViraFEST assay). Prior to the COVID-19 pandemic (2011-2018), the unexposed donor's CD4+ T cells were collected. As concerns this clonotype: Its antigen is still unknown.

Material for sequencing was CD4+ T cells from blood, cultured in vitro. This clonotype originated in a human donor in good health. The V call is TRBV7-2, the J call TRBJ2-2, with 8 positions matching TRBD2. Here the CDR3 reads CASSLVVVGGRLNTGELFF. The DNA for the CDR3 is TGTGCCAGCAGCTTAGTTGTCGTCGGCGGGAGGCTCAACACCGGGGAGCTGTTTTTT.